These T cell receptor beta chains were read from a single sample in a study of breast tumors, draining lymph nodes, adjacent tissues. From the multiplex PCR reads, TCRdb called clonotypes with MiXCR, one entry per CDR3 protein. The sample consists of about 22,000 distinct CDR3 sequences, approximately 60% of them appearing once. Sequenced input: tumor-adjacent breast tissue. The source is a female donor with breast cancer. Some clones in this sample may be carry-over from other donors' samples. CDR3s include the opening cysteine and the closing phenylalanine or tryptophan. D genes are given only for firm matches.

j_gene: TRBJ2-7; d_gene: TRBD2; v_gene: TRBV20-1; CDR3aa: CSAPEVLAGPGYEQYF
j_gene: TRBJ1-3; d_gene: -; v_gene: TRBV4-3; CDR3aa: CASSPKPFNIIYF
j_gene: TRBJ2-2; d_gene: -; v_gene: TRBV7-9; CDR3aa: CASSLASTGELFF
j_gene: TRBJ2-7; d_gene: -; v_gene: TRBV29-1; CDR3aa: CSVEGQGVAGEQYF
j_gene: TRBJ1-4; d_gene: -; v_gene: TRBV7-9; CDR3aa: CASSPQGIGNEKLFF
j_gene: TRBJ2-3; d_gene: -; v_gene: TRBV11-1; CDR3aa: CASRQNTDTQYF
j_gene: TRBJ2-1; d_gene: TRBD1; v_gene: TRBV12-3/TRBV12-4; CDR3aa: CASRPTGGKNEQFF
j_gene: TRBJ2-7; d_gene: -; v_gene: TRBV5-1; CDR3aa: CASRGEGISEQYF
j_gene: TRBJ2-3; d_gene: -; v_gene: TRBV12-3/TRBV12-4; CDR3aa: CASSLGYNTDTQYF
j_gene: TRBJ2-5; d_gene: -; v_gene: TRBV7-8; CDR3aa: CASRQGLETQYF
j_gene: TRBJ1-5; d_gene: TRBD1; v_gene: TRBV2; CDR3aa: CASREQGQNQPQHF
j_gene: TRBJ2-7; d_gene: -; v_gene: TRBV7-9; CDR3aa: CASSAELYEQYF
j_gene: TRBJ2-7; d_gene: TRBD2; v_gene: TRBV12-3/TRBV12-4; CDR3aa: CASNTAGGPYEQYF
j_gene: TRBJ2-5; d_gene: TRBD1; v_gene: TRBV6-5; CDR3aa: CASSPQGQETQYF
j_gene: TRBJ1-6; d_gene: TRBD1; v_gene: TRBV7-9; CDR3aa: CASSLWDRDNSPLHF
j_gene: TRBJ2-3; d_gene: TRBD2; v_gene: TRBV2; CDR3aa: CASSGLAGGPDTQYF
j_gene: TRBJ2-7; d_gene: -; v_gene: TRBV29-1; CDR3aa: CSVEADRAYEQYF
j_gene: TRBJ1-4; d_gene: -; v_gene: TRBV18; CDR3aa: CASSPSRSLGKLFF
j_gene: TRBJ2-3; d_gene: -; v_gene: TRBV5-1; CDR3aa: CATSVGEGTDTQYF
j_gene: TRBJ2-1; d_gene: TRBD2; v_gene: TRBV5-1; CDR3aa: CASSLEAGGNNEQFF
j_gene: TRBJ1-2; d_gene: -; v_gene: TRBV11-2; CDR3aa: CASSLSGEGRGSRGYTF
j_gene: TRBJ1-5; d_gene: -; v_gene: TRBV7-9; CDR3aa: CASSPEGAGDSNQPQHF
j_gene: TRBJ2-3; d_gene: TRBD2; v_gene: TRBV5-1; CDR3aa: CASSLDGGRGDTQYF
j_gene: TRBJ1-6; d_gene: -; v_gene: TRBV24-1; CDR3aa: CATSDLVVGKTYNSPLHF
j_gene: TRBJ1-5; d_gene: -; v_gene: TRBV19; CDR3aa: CASSAGGQPQHF
j_gene: TRBJ1-5; d_gene: -; v_gene: TRBV7-9; CDR3aa: CASSSQGINQPQHF
j_gene: TRBJ2-7; d_gene: -; v_gene: TRBV20-1; CDR3aa: CSATKAGTYYEQYF
j_gene: TRBJ2-3; d_gene: TRBD1; v_gene: TRBV7-9; CDR3aa: CASSPTGGSDTQYF
j_gene: TRBJ2-1; d_gene: -; v_gene: TRBV20-1; CDR3aa: CSARLPGRGDNEQFF
j_gene: TRBJ1-1; d_gene: -; v_gene: TRBV30; CDR3aa: CAWKKNTEAFF
j_gene: TRBJ2-5; d_gene: -; v_gene: TRBV5-4; CDR3aa: CASSPLAAQDQAPTLRYQETQYF
j_gene: TRBJ1-2; d_gene: TRBD1; v_gene: TRBV2; CDR3aa: CASPGQDYGYTF
j_gene: TRBJ1-4; d_gene: -; v_gene: TRBV19; CDR3aa: CASRDTGWFNEKLFF
j_gene: TRBJ2-3; d_gene: -; v_gene: TRBV5-1; CDR3aa: CASSLHKADTQYF
j_gene: TRBJ2-1; d_gene: -; v_gene: TRBV29-1; CDR3aa: CSVEGADEQFF
j_gene: TRBJ2-5; d_gene: -; v_gene: TRBV3-1; CDR3aa: CASSQATSSETQYF
j_gene: TRBJ2-7; d_gene: TRBD2; v_gene: TRBV19; CDR3aa: CASSIALAESYEQYF
j_gene: TRBJ2-1; d_gene: -; v_gene: TRBV9; CDR3aa: CASSYRAAAAVANEQFF
j_gene: TRBJ1-6; d_gene: -; v_gene: TRBV2; CDR3aa: CASSEDWSPLHF
j_gene: TRBJ1-3; d_gene: -; v_gene: TRBV3-1; CDR3aa: CASKEVSGNTIYF
j_gene: TRBJ2-1; d_gene: TRBD1; v_gene: TRBV11-1; CDR3aa: CASDQGQGYNEQFF
j_gene: TRBJ1-5; d_gene: -; v_gene: TRBV29-1; CDR3aa: CSVGSNQPQHF
j_gene: TRBJ2-1; d_gene: -; v_gene: TRBV7-2; CDR3aa: CASSQDFLVNEQFF
j_gene: TRBJ1-6; d_gene: -; v_gene: TRBV2; CDR3aa: CASSSLDSPLHF
j_gene: TRBJ2-7; d_gene: TRBD1; v_gene: TRBV24-1; CDR3aa: CATEQGEEQYF
j_gene: TRBJ2-2; d_gene: -; v_gene: TRBV7-7; CDR3aa: CASSSDFMNTGELFF
j_gene: TRBJ1-2; d_gene: -; v_gene: TRBV7-8; CDR3aa: CASSPRTSSGYGYTF
j_gene: TRBJ1-2; d_gene: -; v_gene: TRBV7-2; CDR3aa: CASSLVIAGFGYTF
j_gene: TRBJ2-5; d_gene: -; v_gene: TRBV11-2; CDR3aa: CASSGGNQETQYF
j_gene: TRBJ2-3; d_gene: -; v_gene: TRBV12-3/TRBV12-4; CDR3aa: CASSLAGISTDTQYF